These 16 T cell receptor beta chains originate from one sample sequenced in a study of human T cells and chemical hapten exposure. TCRdb re-called the RACE reads with MiXCR, one entry per CDR3 protein. The repertoire holds around 71,000 distinct CDR3 sequences, with around 9.8% as singletons. Time point reported: patch test 1, 2 weeks after DPC sensitization. Treatment noted: therapeutic diphenylcyclopropenone sensitization with weekly scalp DPC. The sequenced sample was whole blood, obtained in connection with sensitization to the hapten diphenylcyclopropenone (DPC). The receptor source for this set is a woman in her thirties or forties with alopecia areata. Some clones in this sample may be carry-over from other donors' samples.

The rearrangement links TRBV5-4 to TRBJ2-1; 9 bases line up with TRBD1. In germline, CDR1 is SGHNT, CDR2 YYREEE (reference sequence). Trimming took 4 bases from V and 8 from J; bases not matched to a gene: 13. The CDR3 consists of 16 residues. CDR3 in amino acids: CASSPGQGRLFDEQFF. The CDR3 coding sequence is TGTGCCAGCAGCCCGGGACAGGGTAGGCTATTCGATGAGCAGTTCTTC. The whole variable domain, filled in from reference TRBV5-4 and TRBJ2-1, reads ETGVTQSPTHLIKTRGQQVTLRCSSQSGHNTVSWYQQALGQGPQFIFQYYREEENGRGNFPPRFSGLQFPNYSSELNVNALELDDSALYLCASSPGQGRLFDEQFFGPGTRLTVL.

This rearrangement joins TRBV7-2 to TRBJ1-2; TRBD1 matches 10 bases. The CDR3 is made up of 14 amino acids. Germline V gene sequence: CDR1 SGHTA, CDR2 FQGNSA. Trimming cost V 4 bases and J 8 bases; bases outside gene matches: 7. The CDR3 DNA reads as TGTGCCAGCAGCTGGGGACAGGGGAATGGCGGCTACACCTTC. It translates to CASSWGQGNGGYTF.

At least ten counts were recorded for this clonotype. The chain links TRBV18 to TRBJ1-5; 9 bases match TRBD1. Germline lookup yields CDR1 KGHSH and CDR2 LQKENI. Trimming cost V 3 bases and J 5 bases; bases outside gene matches: 5. The CDR3 loop spans 15 amino acids. CDR3 nucleotides: TGTGCCAGCTCACCCGGGACAGGGATAGATCAGCCCCAGCATTTT. This sequence encodes CASSPGTGIDQPQHF.

This clonotype has a count of ten or more. The chain is built from TRBV27 and TRBJ1-5; D unresolved. From germline, CDR1 is MNHEY and CDR2 SMNVEV (reference sequence). V was cut by 5 bases and J by 7 bases, with 12 bases left in between. This CDR3 has 13 residues. CDR3 bases: TGTGCCAGCAGTATTTGGACTGGGCAGCCCCAGCATTTT. Its protein product is CASSIWTGQPQHF.

At least ten counts were recorded for this clonotype. The V gene is TRBV7-2, the J gene TRBJ2-1; TRBD1 agrees at 7 bases. Losses at the gene ends were 1 base for V and 4 bases for J; bases not matched to a gene: 7. The CDR3 is made up of 16 amino acids. The germline gives CDR1 SGHTA, CDR2 FQGNSA. CDR3 nucleotide sequence: TGTGCCAGCAGCTTAGTTACGGGACAGATATACAATGAGCAGTTCTTC. It encodes CASSLVTGQIYNEQFF.

At least ten counts were recorded for this clonotype. J is TRBJ2-7 and V is TRBV6-5, with 9 positions matching TRBD1. Germline V lookup: CDR1 MNHEY, CDR2 SVGAGI. CDR3 length equals 14 residues. The V gene end was trimmed by 4 bases and the J gene end by 5 bases; junction bases not matched to a gene: 6. The CDR3 DNA reads TGTGCCAGCAGTTCCGGACAGGGGAGGGACGAGCAGTACTTC. Encoded protein: CASSSGQGRDEQYF.

This clonotype was counted a few times. The J gene is TRBJ2-7, the V gene TRBV5-1, with D tentatively TRBD1 (5 bases). Trimming shortened V by 2 bases and J by 0 bases, and 9 bases separated the two germline ends. This CDR3 is built from 14 residues. The germline CDR1 and CDR2 sequences are SGHRS and YFSETQ. Here the CDR3 reads CASSLTGPSYEQYF. The CDR3 bases are TGCGCCAGCAGCTTAACAGGTCCCTCCTACGAGCAGTACTTC.

This clonotype was recorded many times. V is TRBV6-6 and J is TRBJ2-1; 8 bases align to TRBD1. CDR1 and CDR2 from the germline V gene are MNHNY and SVGAGI (reference sequence). V trimming: 0 bases; J trimming: 8 bases; junction bases outside the gene matches: 6. This CDR3 contains 15 residues. CDR3 in DNA: TGTGCCAGCAGTTACTCTTTACAGGGGGGAGATGAGCAGTTCTTC. Its translation is CASSYSLQGGDEQFF.

This rearrangement joins TRBV25-1 to TRBJ2-1; 8 bases fit TRBD2. CDR3 size: 16 residues. From germline, CDR1 is MGHDK and CDR2 SYGVNS. Germline trimming cut 3 bases from V and 0 bases from J; bases unmatched to any gene: 4. CDR3 coding DNA: TGTGCCAGCAGTGAGTCCAGCGGGGGCTCCTACAATGAGCAGTTCTTC. Translated: CASSESSGGSYNEQFF.

The rearrangement uses TRBV6-6 and TRBJ1-2; possible D gene TRBD1, 5 bases. There are 15 residues in the CDR3. The germline CDR1 and CDR2 sequences are MNHNY and SVGAGI (reference sequence). V was clipped by 1 base and J by 4 bases, with 13 bases between them. The DNA of the CDR3 is TGTGCCAGCAGTTACTTGGCCCAGGGTAGCTATGGCTACACCTTC. Translating it yields CASSYLAQGSYGYTF.

This clonotype was seen repeatedly, ten times or more. V gene TRBV5-1 combines with J gene TRBJ1-3; maybe TRBD1 (6 bases). Trimming stripped 2 bases from V and 0 bases from J, with 12 bases between. Germline V CDR1 and CDR2: SGHRS, YFSETQ. This CDR3 has 16 amino acids. Written as DNA, the CDR3 is TGCGCCAGCAGCTTCATGACAGGAGGCTCTGGAAACACCATATATTTT. It yields the protein CASSFMTGGSGNTIYF. Supplemented by reference TRBV5-1 and TRBJ1-3, the full variable domain reads KAGVTQTPRYLIKTRGQQVTLSCSPISGHRSVSWYQQTPGQGLQFLFEYFSETQRNKGNFPGRFSGRQFSNSRSEMNVSTLELGDSALYLCASSFMTGGSGNTIYFGEGSWLTVV.

This clonotype was found many times. This chain uses TRBV7-9 with TRBJ2-3; tentative D call: TRBD1 (6 bases). Between the trimmed V and J ends, which lost 7 bases and 2 bases, there was a span of 13 bases. The CDR3 runs 14 residues. The germline V gene encodes CDR1 SEHNR and CDR2 FQNEAQ (reference sequence). The CDR3 loop reads CASTWTVYTDTQYF. The CDR3, as DNA: TGTGCCAGCACTTGGACAGTATACACAGATACGCAGTATTTT.

This clonotype has ten or more counts. This chain joins TRBV7-6 and TRBJ2-1, with unresolved D. This CDR3 is built from 13 residues. Per germline, CDR1 SGHVS and CDR2 FNYEAQ. The V end was cut by 2 bases, the J end by 7 bases, with 9 bases between. The CDR3 spells CASSLNLRNEQFF. The DNA for the CDR3 is TGTGCCAGCAGCTTAAATCTTAGGAATGAGCAGTTCTTC.

This clonotype was recorded many times. V is TRBV5-6 and J is TRBJ1-3; D is uncertain. CDR3 size: 14 residues. Germline values: CDR1 SGHDT, CDR2 YYEEEE. V dropped 10 bases and J dropped 0 bases, with 14 bases sitting between them. The CDR3 DNA reads as TGTGCCCGCTTCATGTTCTCCTCTGGAAACACCATATATTTT. Encoded protein: CARFMFSSGNTIYF.

This clonotype showed up many times. This sequence joins TRBV20-1 and TRBJ2-7; D unresolved. CDR3 length: 17 amino acids. Germline CDR1 reads DFQATT; CDR2 reads SNEGSKA (reference sequence). V lost 0 bases to trimming and J lost 0 bases, with 18 bases between them. The CDR3 sequence: CSARDIFGQASSYEQYF. Written as DNA, the CDR3 is TGCAGTGCTAGAGATATCTTCGGCCAGGCCTCCTCCTACGAGCAGTACTTC.

This clonotype was seen more than once but under ten times. The gene calls are TRBV7-8 and TRBJ1-2; D call uncertain. CDR1 SGHVS and CDR2 FQNEAQ come from the germline V gene. There are 13 residues in the CDR3. Trimming removed 5 bases from V and 7 bases from J, with 14 bases in between. CDR3 in amino acids: CASSTRLGSGYTF. The CDR3 DNA reads TGTGCCAGCAGCACCCGACTAGGTAGTGGCTACACCTTC.